A single sample gave rise to the 17 T cell receptor beta chains below, sequenced in a study of graft-versus-host responses after intestinal transplantation. Antigens of these TCRs are unknown. TCRdb keeps only in-frame clones here, not all; method: immunoSEQ multiplex PCR. The sample holds about 85,000 clones; approximately 90% are singletons and the top ten take 7.6%. The input for sequencing was unstimulated CD8+ T cells sorted from spleen or lymph node cells, taken before transplant. Receptor source: a human donor who was the organ donor for an intestinal transplant.

This rearrangement joins TRBV19 to TRBJ2-3; tentatively, D is TRBD1 or TRBD2 (6 bases each). This CDR3 has 14 amino acids. The ends were cut back, 5 bases at V and 4 bases at J, with 13 bases in the middle. The germline V gene encodes CDR1 LNHDA and CDR2 SQIVND (reference sequence). The CDR3 protein is CASSQWGAADTQYF. CDR3 in DNA: TGTGCCAGTAGTCAGTGGGGGGCCGCAGATACGCAGTATTTT.

This clone was picked up a small number of times. The chain has TRBV5-8 and TRBJ1-1, with D possibly matching TRBD1 (6 bases). This CDR3 is built from 14 residues. Between the trimmed V and J ends, which lost 4 bases and 0 bases, there was a span of 10 bases. CDR1 SGHTS and CDR2 YDEGEE come from the germline V gene. CDR3 nucleotides: TGTGCCAGCAGCCAGACAGGATTGAACACTGAAGCTTTCTTT. This codes for CASSQTGLNTEAFF.

This chain links TRBV28 with TRBJ1-3; tentatively, D is TRBD1 (5 bases). This CDR3 is 17 amino acids long. V was pared by 3 bases and J by 0 bases, with 15 bases between. Germline values: CDR1 MDHEN, CDR2 SYDVKM. The CDR3 is CASSFRQSSLSGNTIYF. The DNA for the CDR3 is TGTGCCAGCAGTTTTAGACAGTCCTCCCTCTCTGGAAACACCATATATTTT.

The chain has TRBV6-1 and TRBJ2-3; possible D gene TRBD2, 5 bases. Per germline, CDR1 MNHNS and CDR2 SASEGT. With 3 bases removed from V and 0 bases from J, the gap between germline ends came to 10 bases. This CDR3 region has 15 residues. Here the CDR3 DNA reads TGTGCCAGCAGTGATCCGGGGAAGAGCACAGATACGCAGTATTTT. Residues: CASSDPGKSTDTQYF.

The V gene is TRBV7-9, the J gene TRBJ2-1, with TRBD2 as a possible D gene (6 bases). The CDR3 sequence is 13 residues long. The V end lost 6 bases, the J end lost 8 bases, and 14 bases lay between the germline ends. Germline CDR1 SEHNR, CDR2 FQNEAQ (reference sequence). The CDR3 DNA reads as TGTGCCAGCAGGTGGGACTCTTCCGATGAGCAGTTCTTC. Amino acid sequence: CASRWDSSDEQFF.

The V call is TRBV11-2, the J call TRBJ1-1; 10 bases agree with TRBD1. The CDR3 sequence is 16 residues long. Losses at the gene ends were 3 bases for V and 5 bases for J; bases not matched to a gene: 9. Germline lookup yields CDR1 SGHAT and CDR2 FQNNGV. The CDR3 DNA is TGTGCCAGCAGCTTTGAGACAGGGGGCGTCTTAACTGAAGCTTTCTTT. It specifies CASSFETGGVLTEAFF.

The gene calls are TRBV5-6 and TRBJ1-4; D not certain. CDR1 SGHDT and CDR2 YYEEEE come from the germline V gene. This CDR3 comprises 14 residues. V was cut by 0 bases and J by 3 bases, with 6 bases left in between. CDR3 loop: CASSLVLPNEKLFF. In nucleotides, the CDR3 is TGTGCCAGCAGCTTGGTCCTCCCTAATGAAAAACTGTTTTTT.

The chain carries TRBV7-9 and TRBJ2-5; no definite D call. There are 12 residues in the CDR3. V lost 5 bases and J lost 5, with 9 bases in between. The germline V gene encodes CDR1 SEHNR and CDR2 FQNEAQ (reference sequence). In DNA, the CDR3 is TGTGCCAGCAGCCAAAGGTTCGAGACCCAGTACTTC. This translates into CASSQRFETQYF. Full variable domain (rest looked up from reference TRBV7-9 and TRBJ2-5): DTGVSQNPRHKITKRGQNVTFRCDPISEHNRLYWYRQTLGQGPEFLTYFQNEAQLEKSRLLSDRFSAERPKGSFSTLEIQRTEQGDSAMYLCASSQRFETQYFGPGTRLLVL.

The chain carries TRBV6-5 and TRBJ1-1; D gene unclear. Trimming shortened V by 6 bases and J by 2 bases, and 13 bases separated the two germline ends. From germline, CDR1 is MNHEY and CDR2 SVGAGI. The CDR3 has 14 residues. CDR3 region: CASSLTATNTEAFF. CDR3 in DNA: TGTGCCAGCAGCCTAACAGCGACTAACACTGAAGCTTTCTTT.

The CDR3 loop is CASSLQGNEQYF. The CDR3 bases are TGTGCCAGTAGTCTACAGGGAAACGAGCAGTACTTC. The chain combines TRBV19 with TRBJ2-7, with TRBD1 as a possible D gene (6 bases). V shed 5 bases and J shed 5 bases, with 10 bases lying between them. The length of the CDR3 is 12 residues. The germline V gene has CDR1 LNHDA and CDR2 SQIVND (reference sequence).

This chain links TRBV7-9 with TRBJ1-2; D might be TRBD1 (5 bases). Trimming removed 5 bases from V and 3 bases from J, with 16 bases in between. Looked up from germline, CDR1 is SEHNR and CDR2 is FQNEAQ (reference sequence). The CDR3 length is 15 residues. The CDR3 spells CASSGDSFPYYGYTF. DNA for the CDR3: TGTGCCAGCAGCGGCGACAGCTTTCCGTACTATGGCTACACCTTC.

This clone was seen just once. The V call is TRBV5-6, the J call TRBJ1-1; D gene unclear. This CDR3 region has 12 residues. V was shortened by 5 bases and J by 0 bases, with 5 bases between the two germline ends. Germline values: CDR1 SGHDT, CDR2 YYEEEE. The CDR3 loop is CASSRMNTEAFF. CDR3 nucleotides: TGTGCCAGCAGTCGGATGAACACTGAAGCTTTCTTT.

The chain employs TRBV29-1 and TRBJ2-1, with D possibly being TRBD2 (5 bases). The V gene lost 4 bases and the J gene lost 8 bases, with 15 bases spanning the gap. This CDR3 has 13 residues. Germline loops: CDR1 SQVTM, CDR2 ANQGSEA. CDR3 protein: CSVVASPRDEQFF. CDR3 in DNA: TGCAGCGTTGTGGCTAGCCCTAGGGATGAGCAGTTCTTC.

This sequence joins TRBV7-2 and TRBJ2-1; 7 positions match TRBD1. Looked up from germline, CDR1 is SGHTA and CDR2 is FQGNSA. This CDR3 spans 15 amino acids. V lost 5 bases, J lost 5 bases, and 9 bases stayed unmatched. The CDR3 DNA follows: TGTGCCAGCAGCGGAACAGGGGATATCCACAATGAGCAGTTCTTC. Protein: CASSGTGDIHNEQFF.

This clone was detected a few times. The V and J genes are TRBV11-3 and TRBJ2-1; no reliable D call. V lost 2 bases and J lost 7, with 21 bases in between. This CDR3 contains 17 residues. Germline values: CDR1 SGHNT, CDR2 YENEEA. CDR3 coding DNA: TGTGCCAGCAGCTTACGGTGGTCGAGCGTCGATTGGAATGAGCAGTTCTTC. Translation gives CASSLRWSSVDWNEQFF.

The chain employs TRBV28 and TRBJ1-1; D gene uncertain. The CDR3 contains 14 residues. Germline lookup yields CDR1 MDHEN and CDR2 SYDVKM. Trimming took off 3 bases at V and 0 bases at J, with 8 bases between the two ends. Here the CDR3 reads CASSFHSMNTEAFF. In DNA form, the CDR3 reads TGTGCCAGCAGTTTCCACAGTATGAACACTGAAGCTTTCTTT. The variable domain in full, completed from reference TRBV28 and TRBJ1-1, reads DVKVTQSSRYLVKRTGEKVFLECVQDMDHENMFWYRQDPGLGLRLIYFSYDVKMKEKGDIPEGYSVSREKKERFSLILESASTNQTSMYLCASSFHSMNTEAFFGQGTRLTVV.

The chain has TRBV6-5 and TRBJ2-7; D not resolved. Trimming stripped 5 bases from V and 5 bases from J, with 10 bases between. The CDR3 has 12 amino acids. Germline-derived CDR1 and CDR2 are MNHEY and SVGAGI. The CDR3 DNA reads as TGTGCCAGCAGTGAGCAAATCCACGAGCAGTACTTC. As protein: CASSEQIHEQYF.